A single sample gave rise to the 19 T cell receptor beta chains below, sequenced in a study of blood T cell repertoires in COVID-19. Repertoires were generated with immunoSEQ multiplex PCR, while TCRdb's copy carries only in-frame clones and drops some. This sample yields fewer than 35,000 clones, of which around 87% are seen a single time; around 1.5% belongs to the top ten. The material sequenced was peripheral blood. The receptors come from a man in his 60s with active COVID-19.

J is TRBJ1-1 and V is TRBV9; D perhaps matches TRBD1 (6 bases). The CDR3 contains 15 residues. From germline, CDR1 is SGDLS and CDR2 YYNGEE. Trimming cost V 0 bases and J 1 base, with 10 bases left between them. CDR3 in amino acids: CASSVALQGNTEAFF. The CDR3, as DNA: TGTGCCAGCAGCGTAGCTCTACAGGGGAACACTGAAGCTTTCTTT.

The gene calls are TRBV28 and TRBJ1-3, with no clear D. V was pared by 6 bases and J by 0 bases, with 18 bases between. CDR1 and CDR2 (germline): MDHEN, SYDVKM. CDR3 length: 17 residues. The DNA of the CDR3 is TGTGCCAGCAGGAGCCCCGTCCTGTCGCCCTCTGGAAACACCATATATTTT. Amino acids: CASRSPVLSPSGNTIYF.

The J gene is TRBJ2-3, the V gene TRBV9; 13 nucleotides agree with TRBD2. This CDR3 contains 16 residues. V dropped 4 bases and J dropped 2; count of bases not matched to a gene: 4. Per the germline V gene, CDR1 is SGDLS and CDR2 is YYNGEE. The CDR3 is CASSYGTSGVTDTQYF. CDR3 DNA sequence: TGTGCCAGCAGCTATGGGACTAGCGGGGTCACAGATACGCAGTATTTT.

The V call is TRBV5-1, the J call TRBJ2-3; maybe TRBD1 (6 bases). The germline V and J ends were trimmed by 2 bases and 3 bases, with 13 bases remaining between them. The CDR3 sequence is 15 residues long. Germline-derived CDR1 and CDR2 are SGHRS and YFSETQ. CDR3 sequence reads: CASSLGGKGTDTQYF. The CDR3 DNA reads as TGCGCCAGCAGCTTAGGGGGTAAGGGGACAGATACGCAGTATTTT.

The chain employs TRBV27 and TRBJ2-3, with TRBD2 matching 9 bases. Unmatched junction bases numbered 8, after V lost 6 bases and J lost 4 bases. This CDR3 has 15 residues. In germline, CDR1 is MNHEY, CDR2 SMNVEV (reference sequence). The CDR3 sequence: CASSPLAGHADTQYF. As DNA, the CDR3 is TGTGCCAGCAGCCCCCTAGCGGGGCACGCAGATACGCAGTATTTT.

The J gene is TRBJ2-3, the V gene TRBV13; 13 bases fit TRBD2. V lost 10 bases and J lost 3; bases outside the gene matches: 7. Germline CDR1 and CDR2: PRHDT and FYEKMQ (reference sequence). CDR3 length equals 15 residues. In nucleotides, the CDR3 is TGTGCCACGACTAGCGGGGGGATGGGGACAGATACGCAGTATTTT. It yields the protein CATTSGGMGTDTQYF.

The J gene is TRBJ1-1, the V gene TRBV19; 8 bases agree with TRBD1. This CDR3 contains 14 residues. Germline lookup yields CDR1 LNHDA and CDR2 SQIVND (reference sequence). Trimming took 7 bases from V and 5 from J; bases not matched to a gene: 9. This chain's CDR3 is CASISQGGGTEAFF. The CDR3, as DNA: TGTGCCAGTATCTCACAGGGGGGTGGGACTGAAGCTTTCTTT.

The chain joins TRBV24-1 to TRBJ2-5; tentative D call: TRBD2 (6 bases). CDR1 is KGHDR, CDR2 SFDVKD, per germline. The CDR3 consists of 13 residues. V lost 2 bases and J lost 3, with 6 bases in between. DNA for the CDR3: TGTGCCACCAGTGATTCGGGGGAAGAGACCCAGTACTTC. It codes for CATSDSGEETQYF.

The V call is TRBV5-1, the J call TRBJ2-5; a possible D gene is TRBD2 (6 bases). The ends were cut back, 0 bases at V and 4 bases at J, with 10 bases in the middle. CDR1 and CDR2 (germline): SGHRS, YFSETQ. This CDR3 is 14 amino acids long. The CDR3 sequence is CASSLAGGRETQYF. The CDR3 coding sequence is TGCGCCAGCAGCTTGGCCGGGGGACGAGAGACCCAGTACTTC. Using reference TRBV5-1 and TRBJ2-5 for the parts outside the CDR3, the full variable domain is KAGVTQTPRYLIKTRGQQVTLSCSPISGHRSVSWYQQTPGQGLQFLFEYFSETQRNKGNFPGRFSGRQFSNSRSEMNVSTLELGDSALYLCASSLAGGRETQYFGPGTRLLVL.

CDR3 DNA sequence: TGCGCCAGCAGCCTTGGCGGGACTAGCAGGGCCTACGAGCAGTACTTC. This sequence encodes CASSLGGTSRAYEQYF. The chain joins TRBV5-1 to TRBJ2-7, with TRBD2 identical over 9 bases. The CDR3 consists of 16 residues. The germline gives CDR1 SGHRS, CDR2 YFSETQ. Trimming at V came to 4 bases and at J to 2 bases, leaving 10 bases not matched to a gene.

This chain links TRBV11-2 with TRBJ1-2, with 9 bases matching TRBD1. The J segment lost 5 bases and the V segment lost 1 base, leaving 11 bases of the junction unmatched. This CDR3 is built from 17 residues. Germline-derived CDR1 and CDR2 are SGHAT and FQNNGV. The CDR3 nucleotides read TGTGCCAGCAGCTTAGGATACAGGGGGCGGTCCACTTATGGCTACACCTTC. Protein sequence: CASSLGYRGRSTYGYTF.

The chain joins TRBV5-1 to TRBJ2-3; 7 nucleotides match TRBD2. The germline CDR1 and CDR2 sequences are SGHRS and YFSETQ. V shed 4 bases and J 1 base; nucleotides not matched to a gene: 0. CDR3 length: 13 residues. The CDR3 region has the DNA TGCGCCAGCAGCGCGGGAGGCACAGATACGCAGTATTTT. It yields the protein CASSAGGTDTQYF.

The rearrangement joins TRBV12-3 or TRBV12-4 to TRBJ2-7; D possibly corresponds to TRBD1 (6 bases). CDR3 length: 13 amino acids. V shed 3 bases and J shed 5 bases, with 11 bases lying between them. The CDR3 nucleotides read TGTGCCAGCAGTTTCAGACAGGCCCACGAGCAGTACTTC. Translation: CASSFRQAHEQYF.

The V and J genes are TRBV5-4 and TRBJ2-5; 8 nucleotides line up with TRBD1. The CDR3 contains 13 residues. The V segment lost 4 bases and the J segment 3 bases; nucleotides outside the gene matches: 2. Looked up from germline, CDR1 is SGHNT and CDR2 is YYREEE (reference sequence). The CDR3 sequence: CASSMDREETQYF. The CDR3 nucleotides read TGTGCCAGCAGCATGGACAGGGAAGAGACCCAGTACTTC.

The chain employs TRBV9 and TRBJ2-3, with 9 bases fitting TRBD1. Per germline, CDR1 SGDLS and CDR2 YYNGEE. V lost 4 bases, J lost 4 bases, and 1 base stayed unmatched. This CDR3 spans 13 amino acids. CDR3 bases: TGTGCCAGCAGCACAGGGGGCGCAGATACGCAGTATTTT. Amino acids: CASSTGGADTQYF.

The rearrangement links TRBV7-2 to TRBJ2-3; 14 nucleotides line up with TRBD2. The CDR3 sequence is 15 residues long. V shed 1 base and J 6 bases; nucleotides not matched to a gene: 0. Looked up from germline, CDR1 is SGHTA and CDR2 is FQGNSA. The DNA for the CDR3 is TGTGCCAGCAGCTTAGGACTAGCGGGGGGGGATACGCAGTATTTT. It specifies CASSLGLAGGDTQYF. The whole variable domain, filled in from reference TRBV7-2 and TRBJ2-3, reads GAGVSQSPSNKVTEKGKDVELRCDPISGHTALYWYRQSLGQGLEFLIYFQGNSAPDKSGLPSDRFSAERTGGSVSTLTIQRTQQEDSAVYLCASSLGLAGGDTQYFGPGTRLTVL.

The J gene is TRBJ1-2, the V gene TRBV28; weak D call: TRBD1 (5 bases). CDR1 and CDR2 from the germline V gene are MDHEN and SYDVKM. The V end lost 5 bases, the J end lost 2 bases, and 6 bases lay between the germline ends. This CDR3 is 12 amino acids long. As DNA, the CDR3 is TGTGCCAGCAGTACAGGAAACTATGGCTACACCTTC. Translating gives CASSTGNYGYTF.

On this clone: At the DNA level, this CDR3 is encoded by other sequences in the same sample as well. The V call is TRBV18, the J call TRBJ1-1; 7 nucleotides agree with TRBD1. The CDR3 is made up of 13 amino acids. V was pared by 4 bases and J by 10 bases, with 9 bases of the junction left unmatched. In germline, CDR1 is KGHSH, CDR2 LQKENI. The CDR3 reads CASSQSRDSGAFF. The CDR3 coding sequence is TGTGCCAGCTCACAGAGCCGGGACAGCGGAGCTTTCTTT.

The V and J genes are TRBV5-3 and TRBJ2-7, with 7 bases that match TRBD1. TRBV5-3 is assigned to the ORF class and has an uncertain function. CDR3 length: 14 residues. V shed 4 bases and J 1 base; nucleotides not matched to a gene: 5. CDR3 protein: CARSQDRTSYEQYF. As DNA, the CDR3 is TGTGCCAGAAGCCAGGACAGGACTTCCTACGAGCAGTACTTC.